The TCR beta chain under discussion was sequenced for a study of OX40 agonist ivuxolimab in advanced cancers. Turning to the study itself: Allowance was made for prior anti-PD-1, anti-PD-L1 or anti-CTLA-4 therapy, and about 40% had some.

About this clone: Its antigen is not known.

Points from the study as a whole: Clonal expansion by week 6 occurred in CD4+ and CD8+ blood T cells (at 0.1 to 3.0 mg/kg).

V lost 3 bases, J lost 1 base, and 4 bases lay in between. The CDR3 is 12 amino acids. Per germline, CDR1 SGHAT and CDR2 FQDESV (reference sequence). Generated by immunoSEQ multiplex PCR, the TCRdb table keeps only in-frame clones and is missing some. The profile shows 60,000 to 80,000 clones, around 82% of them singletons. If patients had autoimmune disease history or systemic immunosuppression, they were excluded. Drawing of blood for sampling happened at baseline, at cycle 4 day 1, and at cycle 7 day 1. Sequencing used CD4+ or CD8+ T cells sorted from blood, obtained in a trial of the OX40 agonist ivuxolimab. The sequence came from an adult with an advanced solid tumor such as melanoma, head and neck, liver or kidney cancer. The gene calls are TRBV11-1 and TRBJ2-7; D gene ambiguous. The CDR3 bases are TGTGCCAGCAGCTTTAGGTCCTACGAGCAGTACTTC. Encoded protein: CASSFRSYEQYF.